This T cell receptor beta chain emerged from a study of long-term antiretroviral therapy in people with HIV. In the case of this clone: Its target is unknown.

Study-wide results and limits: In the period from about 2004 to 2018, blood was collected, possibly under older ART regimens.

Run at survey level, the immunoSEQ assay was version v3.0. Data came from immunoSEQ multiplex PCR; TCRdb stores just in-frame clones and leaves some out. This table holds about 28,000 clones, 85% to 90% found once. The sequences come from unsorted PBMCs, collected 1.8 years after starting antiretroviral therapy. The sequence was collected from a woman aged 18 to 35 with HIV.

The CDR3 region is CASSQDAIRGGGRNYGYTF. The CDR3 region has the DNA TGCGCCAGCAGCCAAGATGCTATTAGAGGAGGGGGAAGGAACTATGGCTACACCTTC. The rearrangement links TRBV4-3 to TRBJ1-2, with a tentative D call TRBD1 (6 bases). The V end lost 0 bases, the J end lost 2 bases, and 22 bases lay between the germline ends. The germline gives CDR1 LGHNA, CDR2 YSLEER. This CDR3 is built from 19 residues.